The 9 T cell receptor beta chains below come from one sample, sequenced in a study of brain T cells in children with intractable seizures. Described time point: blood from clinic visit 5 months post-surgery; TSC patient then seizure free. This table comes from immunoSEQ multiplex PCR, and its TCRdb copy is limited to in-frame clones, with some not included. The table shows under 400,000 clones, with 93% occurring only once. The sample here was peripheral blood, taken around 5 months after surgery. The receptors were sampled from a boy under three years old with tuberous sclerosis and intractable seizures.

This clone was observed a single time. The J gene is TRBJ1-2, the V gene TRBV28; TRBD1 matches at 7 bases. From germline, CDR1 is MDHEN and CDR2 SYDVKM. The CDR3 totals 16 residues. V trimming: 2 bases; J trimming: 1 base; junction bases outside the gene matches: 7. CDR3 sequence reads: CASSLAGQEFNYGYTF. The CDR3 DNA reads TGTGCCAGCAGTTTAGCTGGACAGGAGTTTAACTATGGCTACACCTTC.

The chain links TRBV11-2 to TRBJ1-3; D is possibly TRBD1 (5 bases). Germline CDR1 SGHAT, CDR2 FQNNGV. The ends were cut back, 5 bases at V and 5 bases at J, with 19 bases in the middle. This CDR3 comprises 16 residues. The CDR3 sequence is CASSPQRGAGRNTIYF. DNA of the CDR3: TGTGCCAGCAGCCCCCAGAGGGGCGCAGGGAGAAACACCATATATTTT.

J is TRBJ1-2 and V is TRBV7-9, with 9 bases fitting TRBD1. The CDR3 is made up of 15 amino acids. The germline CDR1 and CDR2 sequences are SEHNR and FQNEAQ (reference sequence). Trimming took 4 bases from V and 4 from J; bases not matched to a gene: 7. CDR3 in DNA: TGTGCCAGCAGCTGGGGACAGGGTCGAGGCTATGGCTACACCTTC. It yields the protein CASSWGQGRGYGYTF.

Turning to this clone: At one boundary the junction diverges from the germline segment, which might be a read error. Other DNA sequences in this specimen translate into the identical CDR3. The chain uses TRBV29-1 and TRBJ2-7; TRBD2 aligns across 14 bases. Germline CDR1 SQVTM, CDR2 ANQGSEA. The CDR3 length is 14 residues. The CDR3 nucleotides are TGCAGCGTAGAAGGGACTAGCGGGAGTTACGAGCAGTACTTC. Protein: CSVEGTSGSYEQYF.

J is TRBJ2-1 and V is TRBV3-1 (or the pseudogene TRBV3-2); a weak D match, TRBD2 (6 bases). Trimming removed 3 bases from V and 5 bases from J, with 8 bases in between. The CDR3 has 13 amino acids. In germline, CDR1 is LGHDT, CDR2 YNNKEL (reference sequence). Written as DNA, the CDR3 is TGTGCCAGCAGCCATGCGGGAAACAATGAGCAGTTCTTC. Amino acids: CASSHAGNNEQFF.

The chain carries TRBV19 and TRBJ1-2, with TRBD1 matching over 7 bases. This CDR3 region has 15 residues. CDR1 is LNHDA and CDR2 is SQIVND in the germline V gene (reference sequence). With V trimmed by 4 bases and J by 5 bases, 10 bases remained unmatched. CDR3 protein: CASSNFRGVLYGYTF. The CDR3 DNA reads TGTGCCAGTAGTAACTTCAGGGGGGTTCTATATGGCTACACCTTC.

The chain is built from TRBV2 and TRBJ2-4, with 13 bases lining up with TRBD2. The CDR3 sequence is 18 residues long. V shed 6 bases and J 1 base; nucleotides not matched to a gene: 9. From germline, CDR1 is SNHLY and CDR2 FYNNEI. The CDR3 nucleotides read TGTGCCAGCAGGACTACTAGCGGGGGGGCCGAGGCCAAAAACATTCAGTACTTC. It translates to CASRTTSGGAEAKNIQYF.

CDR3 protein: CASGGRTIEQYF. In DNA form, the CDR3 reads TGTGCCAGCGGGGGACGGACCATCGAGCAGTACTTC. The chain joins TRBV2 to TRBJ2-7; D tentatively fits TRBD1 or TRBD2 (5 bases each). Germline CDR1 is SNHLY and CDR2 is FYNNEI. The CDR3 extends over 12 amino acids. Trimming pared 8 bases from V and 6 bases from J, leaving 14 bases between.

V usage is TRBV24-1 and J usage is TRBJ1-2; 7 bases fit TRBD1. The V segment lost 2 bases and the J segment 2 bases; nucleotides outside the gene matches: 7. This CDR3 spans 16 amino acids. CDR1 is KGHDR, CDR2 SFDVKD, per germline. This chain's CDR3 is CATSDSGQGENYGYTF. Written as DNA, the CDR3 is TGTGCCACCAGTGATTCAGGGCAGGGGGAAAACTATGGCTACACCTTC.